This TCR beta chain was sequenced for a study of blood T cell repertoires in COVID-19. Data came from immunoSEQ multiplex PCR; TCRdb stores just in-frame clones and leaves some out. The sample includes 150,000 to 200,000 clones, roughly nine tenths of them seen just once. The CDR3 contains 15 residues. V dropped 10 bases and J dropped 4 bases, with 23 bases sitting between them. The germline gives CDR1 SGHTA, CDR2 FQGNSA. The chain joins TRBV7-2 to TRBJ2-7, with D perhaps TRBD1 (5 bases). The specimen sequenced was peripheral blood. The sequence derives from a man aged 65-85 years with active or convalescent COVID-19. The CDR3 loop is CATTNGAIPSYEQYF. The CDR3 region has the DNA TGTGCCACAACTAATGGGGCGATTCCGTCTTACGAGCAGTACTTC.